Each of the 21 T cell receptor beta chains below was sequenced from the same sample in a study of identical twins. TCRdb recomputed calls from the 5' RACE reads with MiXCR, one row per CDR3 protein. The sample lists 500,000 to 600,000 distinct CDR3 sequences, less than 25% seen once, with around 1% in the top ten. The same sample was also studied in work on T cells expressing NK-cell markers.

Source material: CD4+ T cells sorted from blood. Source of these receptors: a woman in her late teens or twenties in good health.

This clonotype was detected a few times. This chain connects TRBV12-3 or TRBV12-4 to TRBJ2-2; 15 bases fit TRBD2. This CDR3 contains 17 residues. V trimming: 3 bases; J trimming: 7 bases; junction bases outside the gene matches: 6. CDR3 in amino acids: CASSLLGLAGGIGELFF. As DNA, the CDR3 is TGTGCCAGCAGTTTGTTGGGACTAGCGGGGGGAATCGGGGAGCTGTTTTTT.

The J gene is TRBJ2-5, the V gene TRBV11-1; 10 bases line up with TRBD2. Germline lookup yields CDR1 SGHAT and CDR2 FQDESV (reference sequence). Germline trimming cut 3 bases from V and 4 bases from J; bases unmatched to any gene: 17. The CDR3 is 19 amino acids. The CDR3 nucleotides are TGTGCCAGCAGCTTGGGTCAGGGAGACAGCGGGAGGGCCACAGAGACCCAGTACTTC. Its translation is CASSLGQGDSGRATETQYF.

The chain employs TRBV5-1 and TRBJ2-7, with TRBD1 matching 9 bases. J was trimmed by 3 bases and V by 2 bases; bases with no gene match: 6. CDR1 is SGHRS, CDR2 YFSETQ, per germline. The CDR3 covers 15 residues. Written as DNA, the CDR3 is TGCGCCAGCAGCTTTTGGACAGGGGAAAACTACGAGCAGTACTTC. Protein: CASSFWTGENYEQYF.

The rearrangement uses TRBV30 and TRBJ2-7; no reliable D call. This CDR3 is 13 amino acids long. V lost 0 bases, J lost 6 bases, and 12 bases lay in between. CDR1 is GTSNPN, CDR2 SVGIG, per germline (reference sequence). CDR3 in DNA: TGTGCCTGGAGTGTCTGGTCGGGCGGCGAGCAGTACTTC. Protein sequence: CAWSVWSGGEQYF. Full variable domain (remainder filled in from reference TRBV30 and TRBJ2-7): SQTIHQWPATLVQPVGSPLSLECTVEGTSNPNLYWYRQAAGRGLQLLFYSVGIGQISSEVPQNLSASRPQDRQFILSSKKLLLSDSGFYLCAWSVWSGGEQYFGPGTRLTVT.

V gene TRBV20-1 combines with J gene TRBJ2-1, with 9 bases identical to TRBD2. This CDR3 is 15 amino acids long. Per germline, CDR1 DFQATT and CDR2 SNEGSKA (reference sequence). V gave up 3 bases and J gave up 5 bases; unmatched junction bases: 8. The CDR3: CSARARLAADNEQFF. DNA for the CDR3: TGCAGTGCTAGGGCTAGACTAGCGGCAGACAATGAGCAGTTCTTC.

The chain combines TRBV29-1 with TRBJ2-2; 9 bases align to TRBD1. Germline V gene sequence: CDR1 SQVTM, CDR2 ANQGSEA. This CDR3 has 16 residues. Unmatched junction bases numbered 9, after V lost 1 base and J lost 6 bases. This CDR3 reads CSVEGGTGRVSGELFF. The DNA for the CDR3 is TGCAGCGTTGAAGGAGGGACAGGGAGGGTGTCCGGGGAGCTGTTTTTT.

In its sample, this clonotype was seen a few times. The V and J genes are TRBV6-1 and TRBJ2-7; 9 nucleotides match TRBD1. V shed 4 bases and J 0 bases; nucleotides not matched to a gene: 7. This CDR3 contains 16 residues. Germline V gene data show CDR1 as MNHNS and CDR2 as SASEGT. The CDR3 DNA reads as TGTGCCAGCAGTGTAGGGGGACAGGGAGCCTCCTACGAGCAGTACTTC. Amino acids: CASSVGGQGASYEQYF.

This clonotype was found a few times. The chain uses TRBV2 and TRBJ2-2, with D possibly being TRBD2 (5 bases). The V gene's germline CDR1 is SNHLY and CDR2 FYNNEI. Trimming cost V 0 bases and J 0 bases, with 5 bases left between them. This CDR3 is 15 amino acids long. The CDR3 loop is CASSEASANTGELFF. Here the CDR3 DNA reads TGTGCCAGCAGTGAAGCTAGCGCGAACACCGGGGAGCTGTTTTTT.

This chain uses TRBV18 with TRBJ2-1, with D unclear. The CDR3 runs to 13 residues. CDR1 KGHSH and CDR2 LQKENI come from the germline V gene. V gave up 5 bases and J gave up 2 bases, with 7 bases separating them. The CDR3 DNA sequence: TGTGCCAGCTCAGACCAAACCTACAATGAGCAGTTCTTC. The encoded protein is CASSDQTYNEQFF.

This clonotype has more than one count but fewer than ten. CDR3 nucleotides: TGTGCCACCAGTCCGGGAGGGGTCTCCTACAATGAGCAGTTCTTC. Translating gives CATSPGGVSYNEQFF. The V and J genes are TRBV24-1 and TRBJ2-1, with TRBD2 matching 8 bases. V trimming: 6 bases; J trimming: 0 bases; junction bases outside the gene matches: 3. There are 15 residues in the CDR3. Germline CDR1 and CDR2: KGHDR and SFDVKD.

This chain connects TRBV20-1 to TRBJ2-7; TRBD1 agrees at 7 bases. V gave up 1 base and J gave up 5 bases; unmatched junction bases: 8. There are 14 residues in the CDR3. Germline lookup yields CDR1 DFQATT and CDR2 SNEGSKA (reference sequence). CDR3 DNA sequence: TGCAGTGCTAGAGTTCCCCAGGGGGTGGACGAGCAGTACTTC. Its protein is CSARVPQGVDEQYF.

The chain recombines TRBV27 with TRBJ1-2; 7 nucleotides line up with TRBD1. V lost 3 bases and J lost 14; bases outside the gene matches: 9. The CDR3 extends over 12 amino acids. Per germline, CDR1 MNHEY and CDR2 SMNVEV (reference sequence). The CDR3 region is CASSFLRQGLTF. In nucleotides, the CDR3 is TGTGCCAGCAGTTTCCTACGACAGGGACTAACCTTC.

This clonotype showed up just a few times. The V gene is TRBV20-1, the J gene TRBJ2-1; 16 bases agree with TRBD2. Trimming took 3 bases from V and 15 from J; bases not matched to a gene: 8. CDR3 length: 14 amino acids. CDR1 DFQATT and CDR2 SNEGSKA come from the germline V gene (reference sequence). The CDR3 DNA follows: TGCAGTGCTAGTTCGGGACTAGCGGGAGGGCGCGCGTTCTTC. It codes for CSASSGLAGGRAFF.

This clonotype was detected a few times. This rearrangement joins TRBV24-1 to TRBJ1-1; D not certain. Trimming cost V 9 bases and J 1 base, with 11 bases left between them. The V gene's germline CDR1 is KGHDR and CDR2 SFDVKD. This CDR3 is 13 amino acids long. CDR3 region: CATAAGENTEAFF. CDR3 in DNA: TGTGCCACCGCGGCCGGAGAGAACACTGAAGCTTTCTTT.

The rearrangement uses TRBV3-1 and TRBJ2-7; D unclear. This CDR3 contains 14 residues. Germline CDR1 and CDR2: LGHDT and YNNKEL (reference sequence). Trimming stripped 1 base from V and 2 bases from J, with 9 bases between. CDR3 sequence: CASSQGRQAYEQYF. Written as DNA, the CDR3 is TGTGCCAGCAGCCAAGGTAGGCAGGCCTACGAGCAGTACTTC.

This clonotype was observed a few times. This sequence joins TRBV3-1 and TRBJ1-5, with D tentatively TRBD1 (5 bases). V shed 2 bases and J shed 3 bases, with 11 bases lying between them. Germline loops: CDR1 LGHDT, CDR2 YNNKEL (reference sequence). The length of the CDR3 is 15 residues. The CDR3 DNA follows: TGTGCCAGCAGCCAAAGATTGGGGGACAATCAGCCCCAGCATTTT. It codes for CASSQRLGDNQPQHF.

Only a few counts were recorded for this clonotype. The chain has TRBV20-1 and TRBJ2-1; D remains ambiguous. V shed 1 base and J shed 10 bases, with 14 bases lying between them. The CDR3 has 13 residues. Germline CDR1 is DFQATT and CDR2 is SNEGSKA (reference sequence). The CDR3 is CSARGFGDGEQFF. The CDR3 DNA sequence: TGCAGTGCTAGAGGGTTTGGGGATGGAGAGCAGTTCTTC.

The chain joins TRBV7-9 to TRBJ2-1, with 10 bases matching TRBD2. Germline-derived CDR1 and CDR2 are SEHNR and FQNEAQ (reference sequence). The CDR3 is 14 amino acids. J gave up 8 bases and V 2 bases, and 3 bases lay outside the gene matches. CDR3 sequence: CASSLTSGTDEQFF. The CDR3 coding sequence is TGTGCCAGCAGCTTAACTAGCGGGACCGATGAGCAGTTCTTC.

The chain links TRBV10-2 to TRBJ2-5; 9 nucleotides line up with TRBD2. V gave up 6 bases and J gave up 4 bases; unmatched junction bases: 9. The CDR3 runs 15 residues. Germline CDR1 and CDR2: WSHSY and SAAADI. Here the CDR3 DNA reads TGCGCCAGCAGGGATAGCGGGGGTGCTGGAGAGACCCAGTACTTC. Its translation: CASRDSGGAGETQYF.

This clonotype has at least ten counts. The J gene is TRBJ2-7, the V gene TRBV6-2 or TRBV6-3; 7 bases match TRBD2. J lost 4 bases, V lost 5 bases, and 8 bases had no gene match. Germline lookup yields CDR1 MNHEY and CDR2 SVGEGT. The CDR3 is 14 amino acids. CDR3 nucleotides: TGTGCCAGCAGTCCCCGACTAGCAGAATACGAGCAGTACTTC. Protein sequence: CASSPRLAEYEQYF.

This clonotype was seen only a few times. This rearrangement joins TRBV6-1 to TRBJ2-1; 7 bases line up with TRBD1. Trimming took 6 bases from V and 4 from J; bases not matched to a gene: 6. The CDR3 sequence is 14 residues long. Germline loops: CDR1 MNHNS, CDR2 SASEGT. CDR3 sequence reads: CASSEMGQYNEQFF. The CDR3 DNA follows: TGTGCCAGCAGCGAAATGGGACAGTACAATGAGCAGTTCTTC.